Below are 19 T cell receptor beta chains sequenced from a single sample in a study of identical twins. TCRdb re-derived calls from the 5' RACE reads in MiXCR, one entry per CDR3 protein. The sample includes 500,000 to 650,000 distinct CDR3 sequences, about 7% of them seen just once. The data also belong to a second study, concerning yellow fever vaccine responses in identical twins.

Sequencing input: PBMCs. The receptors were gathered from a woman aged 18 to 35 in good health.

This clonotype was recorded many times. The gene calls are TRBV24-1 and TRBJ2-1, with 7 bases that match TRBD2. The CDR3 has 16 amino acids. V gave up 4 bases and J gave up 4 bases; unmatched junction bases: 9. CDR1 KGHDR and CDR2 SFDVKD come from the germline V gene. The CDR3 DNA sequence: TGTGCCACCAGTGAGGGGGACTACTCTCCTTACAATGAGCAGTTCTTC. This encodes CATSEGDYSPYNEQFF.

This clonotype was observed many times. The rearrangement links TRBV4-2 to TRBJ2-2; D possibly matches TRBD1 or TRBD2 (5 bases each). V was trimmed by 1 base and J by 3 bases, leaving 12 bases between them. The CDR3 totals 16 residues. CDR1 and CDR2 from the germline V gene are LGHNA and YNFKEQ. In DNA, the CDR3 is TGTGCCAGCAGCCAAGTAAATCAGGGAGACACCGGGGAGCTGTTTTTT. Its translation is CASSQVNQGDTGELFF.

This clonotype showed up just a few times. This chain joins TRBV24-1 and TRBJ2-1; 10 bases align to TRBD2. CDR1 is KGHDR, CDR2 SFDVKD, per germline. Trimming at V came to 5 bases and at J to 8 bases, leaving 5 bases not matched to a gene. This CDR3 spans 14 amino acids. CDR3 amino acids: CATSALAGVDEQFF. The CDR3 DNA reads TGTGCCACCAGTGCGCTAGCGGGGGTCGATGAGCAGTTCTTC.

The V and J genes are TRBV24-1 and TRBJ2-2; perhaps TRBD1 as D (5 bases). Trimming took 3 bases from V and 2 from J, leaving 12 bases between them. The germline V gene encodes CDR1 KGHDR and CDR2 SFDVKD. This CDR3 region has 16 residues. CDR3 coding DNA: TGTGCCACCAGTGATGTCGGACACCTAAACACCGGGGAGCTGTTTTTT. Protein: CATSDVGHLNTGELFF.

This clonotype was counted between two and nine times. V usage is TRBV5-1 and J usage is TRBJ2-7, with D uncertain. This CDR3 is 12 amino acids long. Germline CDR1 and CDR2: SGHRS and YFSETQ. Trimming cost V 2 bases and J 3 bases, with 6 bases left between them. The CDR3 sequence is CASSFDRYEQYF. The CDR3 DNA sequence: TGCGCCAGCAGCTTCGATCGCTACGAGCAGTACTTC.

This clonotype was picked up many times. CDR3 sequence: CSVELADSGNTIYF. The CDR3 DNA reads as TGCAGCGTTGAACTGGCAGACTCTGGAAACACCATATATTTT. This chain connects TRBV29-1 to TRBJ1-3; no firm D call. The CDR3 length is 14 residues. Germline CDR1 and CDR2: SQVTM and ANQGSEA. V lost 2 bases and J 0 bases, leaving 8 bases between the germline ends.

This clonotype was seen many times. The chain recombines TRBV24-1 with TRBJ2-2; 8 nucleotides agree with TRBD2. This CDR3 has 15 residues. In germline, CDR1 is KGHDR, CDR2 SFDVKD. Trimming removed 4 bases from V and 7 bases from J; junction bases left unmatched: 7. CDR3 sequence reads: CATSETGGSIGELFF. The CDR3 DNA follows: TGTGCCACCAGTGAGACGGGGGGGAGTATCGGGGAGCTGTTTTTT.

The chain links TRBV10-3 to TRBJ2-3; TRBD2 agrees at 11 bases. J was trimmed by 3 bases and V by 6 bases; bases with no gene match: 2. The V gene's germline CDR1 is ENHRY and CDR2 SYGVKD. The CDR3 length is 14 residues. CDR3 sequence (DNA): TGTGCCATCAGAACTAGCGGGAGAACAGATACGCAGTATTTT. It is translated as CAIRTSGRTDTQYF.

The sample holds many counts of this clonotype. CDR3 nucleotide sequence: TGTGCCATCAGTGAGTCGAGTATAGAGACCCAGTACTTC. Translation: CAISESSIETQYF. The chain carries TRBV10-3 and TRBJ2-5; D gene unclear. Germline-derived CDR1 and CDR2 are ENHRY and SYGVKD. The V and J ends lost 0 bases and 4 bases respectively, with 6 bases between them. This CDR3 is built from 13 residues.

The CDR3 region has the DNA TGTGCCAGCAGCTTAGGGAGATCGAACGGGGAGCTGTTTTTT. This gives the protein CASSLGRSNGELFF. The J gene is TRBJ2-2, the V gene TRBV7-8; D is uncertain. Germline V CDR1 and CDR2: SGHVS, FQNEAQ. V was cut by 1 base and J by 7 bases, with 10 bases left in between. The CDR3 loop spans 14 amino acids.

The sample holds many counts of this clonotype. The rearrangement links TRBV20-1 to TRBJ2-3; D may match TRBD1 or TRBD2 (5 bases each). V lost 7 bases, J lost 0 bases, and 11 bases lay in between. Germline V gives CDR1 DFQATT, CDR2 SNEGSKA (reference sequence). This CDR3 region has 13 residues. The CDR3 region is CSGRDPSTDTQYF. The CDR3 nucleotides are TGCAGTGGAAGGGACCCTAGCACAGATACGCAGTATTTT.

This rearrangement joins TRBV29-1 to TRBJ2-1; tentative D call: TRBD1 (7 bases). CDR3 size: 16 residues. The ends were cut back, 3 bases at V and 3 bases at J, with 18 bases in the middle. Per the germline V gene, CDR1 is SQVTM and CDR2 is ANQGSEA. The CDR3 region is CSVDTRQGGYYNEQFF. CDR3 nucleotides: TGCAGCGTTGACACCAGACAGGGAGGATACTACAATGAGCAGTTCTTC.

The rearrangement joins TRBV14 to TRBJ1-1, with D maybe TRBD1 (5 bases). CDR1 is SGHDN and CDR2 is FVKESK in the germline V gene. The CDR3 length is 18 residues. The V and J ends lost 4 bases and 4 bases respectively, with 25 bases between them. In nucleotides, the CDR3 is TGTGCCAGCAGCCGCCATACCTTGAGCGGTGTTGGGGGCACTGAAGCTTTCTTT. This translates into CASSRHTLSGVGGTEAFF.

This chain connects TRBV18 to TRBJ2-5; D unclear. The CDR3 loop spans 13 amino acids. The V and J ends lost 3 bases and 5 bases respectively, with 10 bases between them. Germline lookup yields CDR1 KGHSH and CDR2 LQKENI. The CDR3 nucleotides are TGTGCCAGCTCACCGCGAGAGTGGGAGACCCAGTACTTC. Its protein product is CASSPREWETQYF.

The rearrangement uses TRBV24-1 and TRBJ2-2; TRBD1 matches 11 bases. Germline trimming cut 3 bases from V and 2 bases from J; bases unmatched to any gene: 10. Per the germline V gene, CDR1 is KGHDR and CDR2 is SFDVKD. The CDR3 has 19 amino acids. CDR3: CATSDPRTGGPFNTGELFF. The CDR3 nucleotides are TGTGCCACCAGTGATCCTAGGACAGGGGGCCCTTTTAACACCGGGGAGCTGTTTTTT.

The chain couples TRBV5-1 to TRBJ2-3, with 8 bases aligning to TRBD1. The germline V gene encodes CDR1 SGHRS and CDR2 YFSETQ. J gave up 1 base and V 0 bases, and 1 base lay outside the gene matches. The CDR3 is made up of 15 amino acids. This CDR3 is CASSLVQGGTDTQYF. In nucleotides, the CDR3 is TGCGCCAGCAGCTTGGTACAGGGGGGCACAGATACGCAGTATTTT.

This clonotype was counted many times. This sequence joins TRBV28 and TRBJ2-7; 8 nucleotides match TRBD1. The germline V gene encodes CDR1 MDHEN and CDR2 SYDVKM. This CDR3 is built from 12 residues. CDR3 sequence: CAAGQGIYEQYF. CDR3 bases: TGTGCGGCCGGACAGGGAATCTACGAGCAGTACTTC.

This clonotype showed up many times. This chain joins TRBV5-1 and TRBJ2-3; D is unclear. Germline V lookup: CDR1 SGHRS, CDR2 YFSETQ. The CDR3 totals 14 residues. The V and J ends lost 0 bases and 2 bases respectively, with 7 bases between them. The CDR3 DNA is TGCGCCAGCAGCTTGGGAACCGACACAGATACGCAGTATTTT. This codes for CASSLGTDTDTQYF.

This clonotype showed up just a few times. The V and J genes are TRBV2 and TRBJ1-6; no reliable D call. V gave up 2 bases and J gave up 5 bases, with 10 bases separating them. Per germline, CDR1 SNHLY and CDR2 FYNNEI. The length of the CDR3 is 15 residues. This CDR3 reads CASSESRADNSPLHF. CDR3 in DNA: TGTGCCAGCAGTGAATCGAGGGCAGATAATTCACCCCTCCACTTT. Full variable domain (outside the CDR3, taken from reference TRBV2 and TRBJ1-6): EPEVTQTPSHQVTQMGQEVILRCVPISNHLYFYWYRQILGQKVEFLVSFYNNEISEKSEIFDDQFSVERPDGSNFTLKIRSTKLEDSAMYFCASSESRADNSPLHFGNGTRLTVT.